Sequencing of this T cell receptor (beta chain) was carried out in a study of blood T cell repertoires in COVID-19. Study information: The samples span acute and convalescent COVID-19 from the United States, Italy and Spain. The cDNA or gDNA used as material had been derived from T cells, B-cell-depleted T cells, or PBMCs.

Germline V gene sequence: CDR1 SEHNR, CDR2 FQNEAQ (reference sequence). Between the trimmed V and J ends, which lost 5 bases and 3 bases, there was a span of 20 bases. This CDR3 is built from 17 residues. This clone was recorded only once. Original data processing: Counts of nucleated cells, estimated from reference gene primer amplification, were obtained. The method was immunoSEQ multiplex PCR; TCRdb's version includes in-frame clones alone and lacks a portion of them. Clone size and the V and J calls come from that table; the DNA yielded D and trimming. The sample lists under 250,000 clones; roughly 83% were seen once. It was during active infection that Seattle patients were enrolled and then longitudinally followed.

The sample was peripheral blood. The clonotype originates from a woman in her thirties or forties with COVID-19, enrolled during active disease. The chain uses TRBV7-9 and TRBJ1-3; TRBD1 might be the D (6 bases). The CDR3 loop is CASSDLLAGDYGNTIYF. The CDR3 DNA is TGTGCCAGCAGCGACCTCCTGGCAGGGGATTATGGAAACACCATATATTTT.